This T cell receptor (beta chain) was sequenced for a study of blood T cell repertoires in COVID-19. The protocol was immunoSEQ multiplex PCR, while the TCRdb copy is restricted to in-frame clones and leaves out a portion. The data hold 80,000 to 95,000 clones, with 90% to 95% observed a single time. Germline CDR1 and CDR2: SGHNT and YYREEE (reference sequence). This CDR3 spans 16 amino acids. With 4 bases clipped from V and 5 bases from J, the junction kept 11 bases outside the gene matches. This clone was detected once. The chain joins TRBV5-4 to TRBJ1-1; TRBD1 matches at 10 bases. This TCR was sampled from a human donor with active COVID-19. The donor label of this sample is uncertain. Material: peripheral blood. The CDR3 DNA reads as TGTGCCAGCAGCGGGACAGGGGTCCGGGGAAAAACTGAAGCTTTCTTT. Its protein is CASSGTGVRGKTEAFF.